The subject of this entry is one T cell receptor beta chain. Its specificity is not known. This specimen belongs to a study of T cell responses to AZD1222 COVID-19 vaccine. Broader study findings: Baseline serology detected seropositivity in only a handful of AZD1222 recipients.

Clones were read by immunoSEQ multiplex PCR, and TCRdb kept only the in-frame ones, dropping some. The sample records approximately 85,000 clones, approximately 87% being singletons. From germline, CDR1 is MNHEY and CDR2 SMNVEV (reference sequence). J lost 4 bases, V lost 6 bases, and 11 bases had no gene match. The CDR3 contains 15 residues. The gene calls are TRBV27 and TRBJ1-2, with 7 positions matching TRBD1. Sequences were derived from peripheral blood, sampled on day 0 of AZD1222 vaccination. The receptor comes from an adult in good health. In DNA, the CDR3 is TGTGCCAGCAGAATAACAGGGGACCGTCTCTATGGCTACACCTTC. Translated: CASRITGDRLYGYTF.